These 20 T cell receptor beta chains share one sample of origin, sequenced in a study of shared clonotypes between healthy human individuals. Selected positively for CCR7 and CD45RO-negative, naive CD8 cells excluded terminally differentiated effector memory CD45RA+ cells. Some clones are missing from TCRdb's copy, which holds only in-frame ones; the method was immunoSEQ multiplex PCR. The sample has fewer than 800,000 clones; around 90% are singletons. Sequences were obtained from naive CD8+ T cells sorted from blood. These receptors all come from a man aged 25-45 years in good health.

This clone came up once. V is TRBV10-1 and J is TRBJ2-3; D call uncertain. V lost 4 bases and J 2 bases, leaving 10 bases between the germline ends. The CDR3 runs 14 residues. Germline V gives CDR1 WNHNN, CDR2 SYGVQD (reference sequence). The CDR3 DNA follows: TGCGCCAGCAGTGGGGCACGAGACACAGATACGCAGTATTTT. Its protein product is CASSGARDTDTQYF.

The chain couples TRBV6-1 to TRBJ2-1; D might be TRBD2 (6 bases). Germline V lookup: CDR1 MNHNS, CDR2 SASEGT. CDR3 length equals 11 residues. Trimming took 6 bases from V and 10 from J, leaving 10 bases between them. The CDR3 spells CASRGAGEQFF. DNA of the CDR3: TGTGCCAGCAGGGGTGCGGGAGAGCAGTTCTTC.

Details on this clone: Additional DNA sequences in this sample encode the identical CDR3. The chain links TRBV28 to TRBJ2-7; D remains ambiguous. Trimming took off 2 bases at V and 6 bases at J, with 2 bases between the two ends. This CDR3 contains 10 residues. Germline V gene sequence: CDR1 MDHEN, CDR2 SYDVKM. The CDR3 here is CASSLGEQYF. Here the CDR3 DNA reads TGTGCCAGCAGTTTAGGCGAGCAGTACTTC.

V usage is TRBV6-6 and J usage is TRBJ2-7; D uncertain. V lost 2 bases, J lost 3 bases, and 5 bases lay in between. Germline assignment: CDR1 MNHNY and CDR2 SVGAGI (reference sequence). The CDR3 runs to 12 residues. The CDR3 nucleotides are TGTGCCAGCAGTTACCCAGGCTACGAGCAGTACTTC. Amino acid sequence: CASSYPGYEQYF.

The chain joins TRBV5-1 to TRBJ2-3; TRBD1 agrees at 8 bases. Trimming took 4 bases from V and 2 from J; bases not matched to a gene: 9. The germline V gene has CDR1 SGHRS and CDR2 YFSETQ. This CDR3 is built from 16 residues. For the CDR3, the DNA is TGCGCCAGCAGCCCGGACAGGGTTTTGTTCACAGATACGCAGTATTTT. Protein sequence: CASSPDRVLFTDTQYF.

The CDR3 region is CSVFSTGLAGVRLEQYF. In DNA form, the CDR3 reads TGCAGCGTTTTCTCCACGGGACTAGCGGGAGTTCGCCTCGAGCAGTACTTC. This rearrangement joins TRBV29-1 to TRBJ2-7, with 14 bases matching TRBD2. The germline CDR1 and CDR2 sequences are SQVTM and ANQGSEA. The V gene end was trimmed by 5 bases and the J gene end by 6 bases; junction bases not matched to a gene: 15. The CDR3 sequence is 17 residues long.

The rearrangement uses TRBV29-1 and TRBJ2-2; weak D call: TRBD1 (6 bases). Trimming stripped 6 bases from V and 5 bases from J, with 16 bases between. The CDR3 loop spans 14 amino acids. The germline V gene has CDR1 SQVTM and CDR2 ANQGSEA. The CDR3 protein is CSVIGSQGTGELFF. The CDR3 coding sequence is TGCAGCGTAATAGGGAGCCAGGGGACCGGGGAGCTGTTTTTT.

The genes are TRBV25-1 and TRBJ2-2; perhaps TRBD2 as D (5 bases). The germline V gene has CDR1 MGHDK and CDR2 SYGVNS. The CDR3 runs to 14 residues. Trimming took off 4 bases at V and 0 bases at J, with 6 bases between the two ends. CDR3 DNA sequence: TGTGCCAGCAGTGCCGGGACGAACACCGGGGAGCTGTTTTTT. Its translation: CASSAGTNTGELFF.

V and J are TRBV27 and TRBJ1-2; 10 bases agree with TRBD1. The CDR3 runs 15 residues. With 6 bases clipped from V and 5 bases from J, the junction kept 9 bases outside the gene matches. Germline-derived CDR1 and CDR2 are MNHEY and SMNVEV (reference sequence). Here the CDR3 reads CASRATGGVQYGYTF. The CDR3 coding sequence is TGTGCCAGCAGGGCGACAGGGGGCGTTCAGTATGGCTACACCTTC.

The V and J genes are TRBV27 and TRBJ2-1; D call uncertain. Deletions cut 4 bases from V and 7 bases from J, with 8 bases between. From germline, CDR1 is MNHEY and CDR2 SMNVEV (reference sequence). CDR3 length equals 12 residues. The CDR3 region is CASSSLLNEQFF. As DNA, the CDR3 is TGTGCCAGCAGTTCCCTGTTGAATGAGCAGTTCTTC.

V and J are TRBV5-6 and TRBJ2-7; D possibly uses TRBD1 or TRBD2 (5 bases each). There are 15 residues in the CDR3. V was shortened by 5 bases and J by 3 bases, with 18 bases between the two germline ends. The V gene's germline CDR1 is SGHDT and CDR2 YYEEEE. The CDR3 nucleotides read TGTGCCAGCAGGTCCCCGGGACCGACTAACTACGAGCAGTACTTC. Translation: CASRSPGPTNYEQYF.

J is TRBJ2-4 and V is TRBV10-1, with a possible D match to TRBD2 (6 bases). Trimming left V 3 bases short and J 2 bases short, with 14 bases between. The germline V gene has CDR1 WNHNN and CDR2 SYGVQD (reference sequence). CDR3 size: 16 residues. Here the CDR3 reads CASSDGTGVSKNIQYF. The CDR3 DNA is TGCGCCAGCAGTGACGGAACGGGAGTTTCCAAAAACATTCAGTACTTC.

This chain connects TRBV4-1 to TRBJ2-7; the D call may be TRBD1 or TRBD2 (5 bases each). Looked up from germline, CDR1 is MGHRA and CDR2 is YSYEKL. The germline V and J ends were trimmed by 3 bases and 3 bases, with 15 bases remaining between them. The CDR3 covers 15 residues. As DNA, the CDR3 is TGCGCCAGCAGCCAGGGGGTGGTAGCCTTCTACGAGCAGTACTTC. Translated: CASSQGVVAFYEQYF.

The DNA of the CDR3 is TGCGCCAGCAGCCAAGATCTTTCGGCAGGGGGCAATGAGCAGTTCTTC. It yields the protein CASSQDLSAGGNEQFF. J is TRBJ2-1 and V is TRBV4-1, with 7 bases aligning to TRBD1. Looked up from germline, CDR1 is MGHRA and CDR2 is YSYEKL. Losses at the gene ends were 0 bases for V and 6 bases for J; bases not matched to a gene: 8. The CDR3 runs 16 residues.

This clone has a single count. The V and J genes are TRBV29-1 and TRBJ2-7, with 8 bases aligning to TRBD1. CDR3 length: 15 amino acids. V lost 3 bases to trimming and J lost 3 bases; unmatched junction nucleotides: 10. Per the germline V gene, CDR1 is SQVTM and CDR2 is ANQGSEA. The CDR3 reads CSVDSRQGNVYEQYF. CDR3 DNA sequence: TGCAGCGTTGATTCGAGACAGGGGAATGTCTACGAGCAGTACTTC.

This chain connects TRBV6-6 to TRBJ2-7; D call uncertain. The ends were cut back, 7 bases at V and 0 bases at J, with 16 bases in the middle. The CDR3 loop spans 15 amino acids. CDR1 and CDR2 from the germline V gene are MNHNY and SVGAGI (reference sequence). CDR3 sequence (DNA): TGTGCCAGCATCGTGGGTTCCAGAAGCTCCTACGAGCAGTACTTC. This encodes CASIVGSRSSYEQYF.

This clone was counted between two and nine times. V is TRBV5-1 and J is TRBJ2-5; D is undetermined. The CDR3 loop spans 13 amino acids. From germline, CDR1 is SGHRS and CDR2 YFSETQ. V lost 4 bases and J lost 2, with 9 bases in between. The CDR3: CASSPFNQETQYF. The CDR3 nucleotides read TGCGCCAGCAGCCCCTTTAATCAAGAGACCCAGTACTTC.

The chain carries TRBV25-1 and TRBJ2-7; D is uncertain. V shed 5 bases and J shed 0 bases, with 8 bases lying between them. CDR3 length: 13 amino acids. Germline V gives CDR1 MGHDK, CDR2 SYGVNS. In nucleotides, the CDR3 is TGTGCCAGCAGTAGTGACAACTCCTACGAGCAGTACTTC. Translation gives CASSSDNSYEQYF.

The chain links TRBV5-4 to TRBJ2-5, with D possibly TRBD1 on 5 matching bases. Germline loops: CDR1 SGHNT, CDR2 YYREEE (reference sequence). Trimming pared 1 base from V and 2 bases from J, leaving 12 bases between. The CDR3 is 15 residues long. As DNA, the CDR3 is TGTGCCAGCAGCTTGTCAAGGGGCTCACAAGAGACCCAGTACTTC. Its protein product is CASSLSRGSQETQYF.

This clone was recorded a few times. The chain recombines TRBV7-9 with TRBJ2-2, with D possibly matching TRBD2 (5 bases). V dropped 3 bases and J dropped 8 bases, with 10 bases sitting between them. Germline-derived CDR1 and CDR2 are SEHNR and FQNEAQ (reference sequence). The CDR3 runs to 13 residues. The CDR3 loop is CASSLSGGGELFF. In DNA, the CDR3 is TGTGCCAGCAGCTTGTCAGGAGGTGGGGAGCTGTTTTTT.